This paragraph reports one T cell receptor (beta chain). Its target is unknown. Trimming removed 2 bases at V and 2 bases at J, with 19 bases between. The CDR3 contains 17 residues. The germline CDR1 and CDR2 sequences are MGHRA and YSYEKL. Primers: 60 Vbeta forward and 13 Jbeta reverse. Sequencing was performed with immunoSEQ multiplex PCR; in TCRdb, only in-frame clones are kept and a portion is missing. The table records roughly 140,000 clones, 64% of them present only once. The entry originates in a study of cytomegalovirus exposure and HLA in healthy donors. Overall study context: Most genotyped donors, around 86% of more than 300, had Caucasian-associated genetic ancestry.

Findings of the study overall: About 87% or about 30% of the time was how often most TCR beta V segments were productive, according to an earlier analysis. When analyzed later, a missense DCLRE1C variant was found to be linked to TCR beta V- and J-gene trimming. Analysis performed later found about 18,000 TCR beta sequences associated with HLA alleles at 0.05 false discovery rate.

V gene TRBV4-1 combines with J gene TRBJ2-7, with D maybe TRBD2 (7 bases). The receptor comes from a woman younger than 45 in good health and CMV-seropositive. The sequenced material came from PBMCs. The CDR3 sequence is CASSQFYGTGTTYEQYF. In DNA, the CDR3 is TGCGCCAGCAGCCAATTTTATGGAACAGGGACTACCTACGAGCAGTACTTC.